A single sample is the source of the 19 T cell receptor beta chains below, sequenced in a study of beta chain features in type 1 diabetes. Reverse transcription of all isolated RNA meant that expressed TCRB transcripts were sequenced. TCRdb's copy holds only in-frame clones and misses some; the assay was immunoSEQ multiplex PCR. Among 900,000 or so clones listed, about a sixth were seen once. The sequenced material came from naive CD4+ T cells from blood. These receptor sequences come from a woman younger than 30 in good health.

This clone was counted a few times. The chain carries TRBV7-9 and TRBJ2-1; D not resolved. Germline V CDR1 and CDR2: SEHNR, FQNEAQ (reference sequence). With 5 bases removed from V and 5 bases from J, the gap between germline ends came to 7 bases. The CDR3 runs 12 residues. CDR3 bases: TGTGCCAGCAGCCACGCCCACAATGAGCAGTTCTTC. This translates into CASSHAHNEQFF.

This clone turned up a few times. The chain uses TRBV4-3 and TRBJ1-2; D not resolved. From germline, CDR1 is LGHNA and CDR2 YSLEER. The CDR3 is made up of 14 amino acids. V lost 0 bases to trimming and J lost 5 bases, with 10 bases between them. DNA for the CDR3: TGCGCCAGCAGCCAAGATAACGCCGGGTATGGCTACACCTTC. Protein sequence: CASSQDNAGYGYTF.

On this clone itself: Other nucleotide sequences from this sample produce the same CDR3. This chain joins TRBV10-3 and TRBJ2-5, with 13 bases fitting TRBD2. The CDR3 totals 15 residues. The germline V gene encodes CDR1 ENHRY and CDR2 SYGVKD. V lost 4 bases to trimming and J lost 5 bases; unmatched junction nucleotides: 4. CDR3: CAISGLAGGGETQYF. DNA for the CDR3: TGTGCCATCAGTGGACTAGCGGGAGGCGGGGAGACCCAGTACTTC.

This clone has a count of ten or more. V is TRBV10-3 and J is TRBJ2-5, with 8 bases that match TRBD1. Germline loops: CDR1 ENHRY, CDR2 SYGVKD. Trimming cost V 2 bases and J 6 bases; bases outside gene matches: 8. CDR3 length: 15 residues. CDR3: CAISEPGQVVKTQYF. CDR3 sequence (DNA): TGTGCCATCAGTGAGCCGGGACAGGTGGTTAAGACCCAGTACTTC.

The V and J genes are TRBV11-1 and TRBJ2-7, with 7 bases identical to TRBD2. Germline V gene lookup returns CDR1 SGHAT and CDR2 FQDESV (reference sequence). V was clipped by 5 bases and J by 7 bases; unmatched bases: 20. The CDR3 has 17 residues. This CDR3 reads CASSLVVRLASSGEQYF. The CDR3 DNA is TGTGCCAGCAGCCTAGTAGTGAGACTAGCCTCATCCGGGGAGCAGTACTTC.

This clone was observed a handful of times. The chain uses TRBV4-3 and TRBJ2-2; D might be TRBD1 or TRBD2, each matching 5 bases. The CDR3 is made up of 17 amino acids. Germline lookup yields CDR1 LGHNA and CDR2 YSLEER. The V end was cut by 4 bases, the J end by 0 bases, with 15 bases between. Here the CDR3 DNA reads TGCGCCAGCAGCCGTGACGTCGGGACGGCGAACACCGGGGAGCTGTTTTTT. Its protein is CASSRDVGTANTGELFF.

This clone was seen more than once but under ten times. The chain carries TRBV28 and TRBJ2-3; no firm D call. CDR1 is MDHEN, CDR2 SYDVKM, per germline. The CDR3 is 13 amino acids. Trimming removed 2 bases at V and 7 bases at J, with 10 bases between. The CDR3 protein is CASSLGSPYTQYF. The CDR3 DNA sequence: TGTGCCAGCAGTTTAGGTAGCCCCTATACGCAGTATTTT. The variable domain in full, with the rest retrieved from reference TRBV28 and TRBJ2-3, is DVKVTQSSRYLVKRTGEKVFLECVQDMDHENMFWYRQDPGLGLRLIYFSYDVKMKEKGDIPEGYSVSREKKERFSLILESASTNQTSMYLCASSLGSPYTQYFGPGTRLTVL.

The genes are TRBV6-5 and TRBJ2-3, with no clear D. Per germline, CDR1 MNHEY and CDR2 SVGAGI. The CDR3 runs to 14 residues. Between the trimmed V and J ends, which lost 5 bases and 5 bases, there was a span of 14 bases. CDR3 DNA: TGTGCCAGCAGTCGCCAATCTCTCTTAGATACGCAGTATTTT. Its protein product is CASSRQSLLDTQYF.

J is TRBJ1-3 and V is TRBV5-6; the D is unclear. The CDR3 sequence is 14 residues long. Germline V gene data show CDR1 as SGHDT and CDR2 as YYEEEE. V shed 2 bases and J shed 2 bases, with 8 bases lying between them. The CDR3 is CASSLRGAGNTIYF. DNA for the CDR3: TGTGCCAGCAGCTTACGGGGAGCTGGAAACACCATATATTTT. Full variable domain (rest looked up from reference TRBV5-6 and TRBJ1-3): DAGVTQSPTHLIKTRGQQVTLRCSPKSGHDTVSWYQQALGQGPQFIFQYYEEEERQRGNFPDRFSGHQFPNYSSELNVNALLLGDSALYLCASSLRGAGNTIYFGEGSWLTVV.

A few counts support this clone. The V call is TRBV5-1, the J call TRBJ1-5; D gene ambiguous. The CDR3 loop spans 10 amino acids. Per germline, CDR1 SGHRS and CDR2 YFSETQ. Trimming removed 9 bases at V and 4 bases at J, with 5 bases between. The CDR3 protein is CATLNQPQHF. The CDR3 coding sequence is TGCGCCACCCTGAATCAGCCCCAGCATTTT.

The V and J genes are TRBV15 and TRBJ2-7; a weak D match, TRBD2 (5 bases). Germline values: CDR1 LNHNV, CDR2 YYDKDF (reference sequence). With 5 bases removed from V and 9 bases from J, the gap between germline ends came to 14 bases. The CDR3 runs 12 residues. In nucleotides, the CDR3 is TGTGCCACCAGCCCCTCTTCGGGGAGGCAGTACTTC. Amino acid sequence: CATSPSSGRQYF.

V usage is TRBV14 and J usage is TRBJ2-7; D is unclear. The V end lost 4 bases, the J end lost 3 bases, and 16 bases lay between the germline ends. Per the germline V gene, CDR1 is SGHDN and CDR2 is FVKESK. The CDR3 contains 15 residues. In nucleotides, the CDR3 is TGTGCCAGCAGCCGACTCAGTTCAGGTCTCTACGAGCAGTACTTC. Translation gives CASSRLSSGLYEQYF.

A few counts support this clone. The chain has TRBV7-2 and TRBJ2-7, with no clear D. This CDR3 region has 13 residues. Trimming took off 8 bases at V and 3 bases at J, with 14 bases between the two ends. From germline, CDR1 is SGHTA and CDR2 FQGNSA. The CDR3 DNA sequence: TGTGCCAGCTCGCGCCCCGAACGCTACGAGCAGTACTTC. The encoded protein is CASSRPERYEQYF.

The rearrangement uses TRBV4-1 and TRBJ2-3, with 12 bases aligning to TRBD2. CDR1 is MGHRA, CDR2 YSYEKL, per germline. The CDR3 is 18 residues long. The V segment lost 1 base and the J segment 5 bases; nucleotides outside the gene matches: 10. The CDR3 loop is CASSQGFSALAGGDTQYF. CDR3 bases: TGCGCCAGCAGCCAAGGTTTTTCCGCACTAGCGGGAGGAGATACGCAGTATTTT.

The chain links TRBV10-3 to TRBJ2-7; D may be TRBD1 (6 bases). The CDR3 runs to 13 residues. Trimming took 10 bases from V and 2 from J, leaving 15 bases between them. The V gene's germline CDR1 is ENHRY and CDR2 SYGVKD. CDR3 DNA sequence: TGTGCCACCTCCGGACAGACCCCCTACGAGCAGTACTTC. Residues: CATSGQTPYEQYF.

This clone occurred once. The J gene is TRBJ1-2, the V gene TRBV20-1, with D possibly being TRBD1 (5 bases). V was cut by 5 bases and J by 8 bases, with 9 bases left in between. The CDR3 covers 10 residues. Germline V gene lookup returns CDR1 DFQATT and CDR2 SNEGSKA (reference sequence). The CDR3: CSAGDPGYTF. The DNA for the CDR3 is TGCAGTGCTGGGGACCCGGGCTACACCTTC.

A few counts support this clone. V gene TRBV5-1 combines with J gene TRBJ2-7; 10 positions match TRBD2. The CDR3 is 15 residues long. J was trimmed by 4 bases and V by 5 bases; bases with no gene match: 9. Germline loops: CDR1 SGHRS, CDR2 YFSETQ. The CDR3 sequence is CASRESSGRFYEQYF. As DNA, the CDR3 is TGCGCCAGCAGAGAGTCTAGCGGGAGATTTTACGAGCAGTACTTC. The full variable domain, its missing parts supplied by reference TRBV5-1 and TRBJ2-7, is KAGVTQTPRYLIKTRGQQVTLSCSPISGHRSVSWYQQTPGQGLQFLFEYFSETQRNKGNFPGRFSGRQFSNSRSEMNVSTLELGDSALYLCASRESSGRFYEQYFGPGTRLTVT.

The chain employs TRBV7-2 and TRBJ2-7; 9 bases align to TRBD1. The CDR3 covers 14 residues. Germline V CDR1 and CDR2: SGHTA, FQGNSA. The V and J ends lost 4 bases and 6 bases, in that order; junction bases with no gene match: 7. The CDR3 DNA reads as TGTGCCAGCAGCTCTCAGGGACAGGGTAGCGAGCAGTACTTC. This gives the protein CASSSQGQGSEQYF.

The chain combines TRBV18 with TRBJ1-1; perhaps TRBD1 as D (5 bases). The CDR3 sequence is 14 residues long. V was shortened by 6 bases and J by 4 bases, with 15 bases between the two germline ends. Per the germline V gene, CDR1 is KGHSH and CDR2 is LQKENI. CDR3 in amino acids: CASSPLRGGTEAFF. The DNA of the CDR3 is TGTGCCAGCTCCCCCTTGCGCGGGGGCACTGAAGCTTTCTTT. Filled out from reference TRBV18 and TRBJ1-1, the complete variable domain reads NAGVMQNPRHLVRRRGQEARLRCSPMKGHSHVYWYRQLPEEGLKFMVYLQKENIIDESGMPKERFSAEFPKEGPSILRIQQVVRGDSAAYFCASSPLRGGTEAFFGQGTRLTVV.